The rows below give T cell receptor beta chains drawn from one sample of a study of blood T cell repertoires in COVID-19. Generated by immunoSEQ multiplex PCR, the TCRdb table keeps only in-frame clones and is missing some. This table holds hundreds of thousands of clones, around 92% found once. The sample comprised peripheral blood. The receptors were sampled from a man aged 35-49 years with acute or convalescent COVID-19. CDR3s include the opening cysteine and the closing phenylalanine or tryptophan. Fields, in order: V gene, J gene, clone size, D gene, CDR3 protein, CDR3 DNA. The D gene is left open where the match is weak. Clone size appears in some rows only: once, few, many, or a class for an expanded clone.

V gene: TRBV18
J gene: TRBJ1-1
clone size: once
D gene: TRBD1
CDR3 protein: CASSPRTGVHTEAFF
CDR3 DNA: TGTGCCAGCTCACCACGGACAGGAGTACACACTGAAGCTTTCTTT

V gene: TRBV7-8
J gene: TRBJ1-1
clone size: NA
D gene: NA
CDR3 protein: CASTSGWLGAFF
CDR3 DNA: TGTGCCAGCACCTCGGGGTGGCTCGGTGCTTTCTTT

V gene: TRBV12-3/TRBV12-4
J gene: TRBJ1-3
clone size: NA
D gene: TRBD1
CDR3 protein: CASRSGTGYTIYF
CDR3 DNA: TGTGCCAGCAGGTCCGGGACAGGGTACACCATATATTTT

V gene: TRBV6-2/TRBV6-3
J gene: TRBJ1-5
clone size: NA
D gene: NA
CDR3 protein: CASSPLRSPNQPQHF
CDR3 DNA: TGTGCCAGCAGCCCCCTCCGGAGCCCAAATCAGCCCCAGCATTTT

V gene: TRBV19
J gene: TRBJ2-7
clone size: NA
D gene: NA
CDR3 protein: CASSSQSVSYEQYF
CDR3 DNA: TGTGCCAGTAGTTCCCAAAGCGTCTCCTACGAGCAGTACTTC

V gene: TRBV19
J gene: TRBJ2-3
clone size: NA
D gene: TRBD1
CDR3 protein: CASWDRGHTQYF
CDR3 DNA: TGTGCCAGTTGGGACAGGGGCCATACGCAGTATTTT

V gene: TRBV19
J gene: TRBJ1-1
clone size: NA
D gene: TRBD1
CDR3 protein: CASSTRTGYTEAFF
CDR3 DNA: TGTGCCAGTAGTACCCGGACAGGGTACACTGAAGCTTTCTTT

V gene: TRBV18
J gene: TRBJ1-1
clone size: NA
D gene: NA
CDR3 protein: CASIQRTDSTEAFF
CDR3 DNA: TGTGCCAGCATCCAGCGGACGGACAGCACTGAAGCTTTCTTT

V gene: TRBV19
J gene: TRBJ1-4
clone size: few
D gene: NA
CDR3 protein: CASKNRATNEKLFF
CDR3 DNA: TGTGCCAGTAAGAACAGGGCAACTAATGAAAAACTGTTTTTT

V gene: TRBV19
J gene: TRBJ1-5
clone size: once
D gene: TRBD1
CDR3 protein: CASKRQGDNQPQHF
CDR3 DNA: TGTGCCAGTAAGAGACAGGGCGACAATCAGCCCCAGCATTTT

V gene: TRBV6-5
J gene: TRBJ1-5
clone size: few
D gene: TRBD1
CDR3 protein: CASSRAGQANQPQHF
CDR3 DNA: TGTGCCAGCAGCCGGGCGGGACAGGCCAATCAGCCCCAGCATTTT

V gene: TRBV21-1
J gene: TRBJ2-7
clone size: NA
D gene: NA
CDR3 protein: CASSKAGQDDVPSSEQYF
CDR3 DNA: TGTGCCAGCAGCAAAGCTGGACAGGACGATGTTCCTTCGAGCGAGCAGTACTTC

V gene: TRBV2
J gene: TRBJ1-6
clone size: NA
D gene: NA
CDR3 protein: CASSRDYNSPLHF
CDR3 DNA: TGTGCCAGCAGTCGGGACTATAATTCACCCCTCCACTTT

V gene: TRBV27
J gene: TRBJ2-1
clone size: NA
D gene: TRBD2
CDR3 protein: CASSSLAEYNEQFF
CDR3 DNA: TGTGCCAGCAGTTCCCTAGCGGAATACAATGAGCAGTTCTTC

V gene: TRBV7-9
J gene: TRBJ2-5
clone size: NA
D gene: TRBD1
CDR3 protein: CASSTLDRKETQYF
CDR3 DNA: TGTGCCAGCAGCACGTTGGACAGGAAAGAGACCCAGTACTTC

V gene: TRBV2
J gene: TRBJ1-1
clone size: NA
D gene: NA
CDR3 protein: CASTDRTANTEAFF
CDR3 DNA: TGTGCCAGCACGGACCGGACAGCGAACACTGAAGCTTTCTTT

V gene: TRBV7-9
J gene: TRBJ1-2
clone size: NA
D gene: NA
CDR3 protein: CASSLGRPANYGYTF
CDR3 DNA: TGTGCCAGCAGCTTAGGGCGGCCAGCTAACTATGGCTACACCTTC

V gene: TRBV27
J gene: TRBJ1-1
clone size: NA
D gene: TRBD1
CDR3 protein: CASSSLDRRGTEAFF
CDR3 DNA: TGTGCCAGCAGTTCCCTGGACAGGCGGGGCACTGAAGCTTTCTTT

V gene: TRBV28
J gene: TRBJ2-7
clone size: few
D gene: TRBD1
CDR3 protein: CASWAGTGTYEQYF
CDR3 DNA: TGTGCCAGCTGGGCCGGGACAGGAACCTACGAGCAGTACTTC

V gene: TRBV7-2
J gene: TRBJ2-7
clone size: NA
D gene: NA
CDR3 protein: CASSPHAYGSPLSEQYF
CDR3 DNA: TGTGCCAGCAGCCCCCACGCTTACGGGAGCCCTCTGTCCGAGCAGTACTTC

V gene: TRBV27
J gene: TRBJ2-3
clone size: NA
D gene: NA
CDR3 protein: CASSPPAASRFDTQYF
CDR3 DNA: TGTGCCAGCAGTCCCCCGGCGGCTAGCCGTTTCGATACGCAGTATTTT

V gene: TRBV4-1
J gene: TRBJ2-7
clone size: NA
D gene: TRBD1
CDR3 protein: CASSQGGQRSSYEQYF
CDR3 DNA: TGCGCCAGCAGCCAAGGGGGACAGAGGAGCTCCTACGAGCAGTACTTC

V gene: TRBV29-1
J gene: TRBJ1-2
clone size: NA
D gene: TRBD1
CDR3 protein: CSVEYPVGGQTYTF
CDR3 DNA: TGCAGCGTTGAGTATCCGGTCGGGGGACAGACCTACACCTTC

V gene: TRBV19
J gene: TRBJ1-1
clone size: once
D gene: NA
CDR3 protein: CASVPGRETEAFF
CDR3 DNA: TGTGCCTCAGTTCCGGGAAGGGAGACTGAAGCTTTCTTT

V gene: TRBV7-5
J gene: TRBJ1-4
clone size: NA
D gene: NA
CDR3 protein: CARSSRKKTDPTGNEKLFF
CDR3 DNA: TGTGCCAGAAGCTCGCGAAAAAAGACTGACCCAACGGGAAATGAAAAACTGTTTTTT

V gene: TRBV5-1
J gene: TRBJ2-3
clone size: once
D gene: NA
CDR3 protein: CASSDGVSSTDTQYF
CDR3 DNA: TGCGCCAGCAGCGACGGAGTATCTAGCACAGATACGCAGTATTTT

V gene: TRBV10-3
J gene: TRBJ2-7
clone size: NA
D gene: TRBD2
CDR3 protein: CAISESLAGYEQYF
CDR3 DNA: TGTGCCATCAGTGAGTCTCTAGCGGGGTACGAGCAGTACTTC

V gene: TRBV6-5
J gene: TRBJ1-1
clone size: NA
D gene: NA
CDR3 protein: CASSYRQRGTEAFF
CDR3 DNA: TGTGCCAGCAGTTACCGGCAGCGAGGCACTGAAGCTTTCTTT

V gene: TRBV27
J gene: TRBJ1-5
clone size: NA
D gene: TRBD1
CDR3 protein: CASSDSRGSNQPQHF
CDR3 DNA: TGTGCCAGCAGCGATTCCAGGGGGAGCAATCAGCCCCAGCATTTT

V gene: TRBV6-2/TRBV6-3
J gene: TRBJ1-3
clone size: NA
D gene: NA
CDR3 protein: CASSYAGSPGNTIYF
CDR3 DNA: TGTGCCAGCAGTTACGCAGGGTCTCCTGGAAACACCATATATTTT

V gene: TRBV27
J gene: TRBJ2-1
clone size: NA
D gene: NA
CDR3 protein: CASSFGTYNEQFF
CDR3 DNA: TGTGCCAGCAGTTTCGGGACTTACAATGAGCAGTTCTTC

V gene: TRBV28
J gene: TRBJ1-5
clone size: NA
D gene: TRBD1
CDR3 protein: CASNSGGSQPQHF
CDR3 DNA: TGTGCCAGCAATTCAGGGGGCAGTCAGCCCCAGCATTTT

V gene: TRBV6-5
J gene: TRBJ1-5
clone size: NA
D gene: TRBD1
CDR3 protein: CASSSGDRGGQPQHF
CDR3 DNA: TGTGCCAGCAGTTCCGGCGACAGGGGGGGACAGCCCCAGCATTTT

V gene: TRBV6-1
J gene: TRBJ1-5
clone size: once
D gene: NA
CDR3 protein: CASSEVRGSNQPQHF
CDR3 DNA: TGTGCCAGCAGTGAAGTTAGGGGGAGCAATCAGCCCCAGCATTTT

V gene: TRBV5-4
J gene: TRBJ1-1
clone size: NA
D gene: NA
CDR3 protein: CASSLDPAGLNTEAFF
CDR3 DNA: TGTGCCAGCAGCTTGGATCCCGCAGGCCTCAACACTGAAGCTTTCTTT

V gene: TRBV7-9
J gene: TRBJ1-2
clone size: NA
D gene: NA
CDR3 protein: CASSLAGPYGYTF
CDR3 DNA: TGTGCCAGCAGCTTGGCAGGGCCCTATGGCTACACCTTC

V gene: TRBV18
J gene: TRBJ1-1
clone size: NA
D gene: NA
CDR3 protein: CASSPPTVGTEAFF
CDR3 DNA: TGTGCCAGCTCCCCCCCGACTGTGGGCACTGAAGCTTTCTTT

V gene: TRBV10-3
J gene: TRBJ2-1
clone size: NA
D gene: TRBD2
CDR3 protein: CAISGTSGGASEQFF
CDR3 DNA: TGTGCCATCAGTGGCACTAGCGGGGGGGCCTCTGAGCAGTTCTTC

V gene: TRBV27
J gene: TRBJ1-1
clone size: NA
D gene: TRBD1
CDR3 protein: CASSLYRGTEAFF
CDR3 DNA: TGTGCCAGCAGTTTGTACAGGGGGACTGAAGCTTTCTTT

V gene: TRBV9
J gene: TRBJ2-1
clone size: NA
D gene: TRBD2
CDR3 protein: CASSLGGAGLNEQFF
CDR3 DNA: TGTGCCAGCAGCCTGGGAGGGGCAGGACTGAATGAGCAGTTCTTC

V gene: TRBV7-7
J gene: TRBJ2-7
clone size: NA
D gene: NA
CDR3 protein: CASSLDRTSYEQYF
CDR3 DNA: TGTGCTAGCAGCTTAGACAGGACCTCCTACGAGCAGTACTTC

V gene: TRBV27
J gene: TRBJ2-7
clone size: NA
D gene: NA
CDR3 protein: CASSTRHEGPGEQYF
CDR3 DNA: TGTGCCAGCAGTACCCGACATGAGGGTCCCGGTGAGCAGTACTTC

V gene: TRBV4-1
J gene: TRBJ2-7
clone size: NA
D gene: NA
CDR3 protein: CASSQATLSGSYEQYF
CDR3 DNA: TGCGCCAGCAGCCAGGCAACCCTCTCTGGCTCCTACGAGCAGTACTTC

V gene: TRBV18
J gene: TRBJ1-1
clone size: NA
D gene: NA
CDR3 protein: CASSPPGMEGLKNTEAFF
CDR3 DNA: TGTGCCAGCTCACCACCGGGCATGGAGGGGTTAAAGAACACTGAAGCTTTCTTT

V gene: TRBV29-1
J gene: TRBJ1-1
clone size: NA
D gene: NA
CDR3 protein: CSVEDLTNEAFF
CDR3 DNA: TGCAGCGTTGAAGACCTCACAAATGAAGCTTTCTTT

V gene: TRBV19
J gene: TRBJ1-2
clone size: NA
D gene: TRBD1
CDR3 protein: CASSIDPRTGPRYYGYTF
CDR3 DNA: TGTGCCAGTAGTATAGATCCAAGGACAGGGCCGAGGTACTATGGCTACACCTTC

V gene: TRBV28
J gene: TRBJ1-5
clone size: NA
D gene: NA
CDR3 protein: CASSSVRGINQPQHF
CDR3 DNA: TGTGCCAGCAGTTCGGTCCGAGGGATCAATCAGCCCCAGCATTTT

V gene: TRBV19
J gene: TRBJ2-1
clone size: NA
D gene: TRBD2
CDR3 protein: CASSMGSSGDEQFF
CDR3 DNA: TGTGCCAGTAGTATGGGATCAAGCGGGGATGAGCAGTTCTTC

V gene: TRBV30
J gene: TRBJ2-1
clone size: NA
D gene: NA
CDR3 protein: CAWIRDSYNEQFF
CDR3 DNA: TGTGCCTGGATAAGGGACTCATACAATGAGCAGTTCTTC

V gene: TRBV27
J gene: TRBJ2-3
clone size: once
D gene: TRBD1
CDR3 protein: CASSSSGTGVRDTQYF
CDR3 DNA: TGTGCCAGCAGTTCTTCCGGGACAGGGGTGCGAGATACGCAGTATTTT

V gene: TRBV6-5
J gene: TRBJ1-2
clone size: NA
D gene: TRBD1
CDR3 protein: CASSYTLQGTNYGYTF
CDR3 DNA: TGTGCCAGCAGTTACACTTTACAGGGGACTAACTATGGCTACACCTTC

V gene: TRBV10-1
J gene: TRBJ2-1
clone size: NA
D gene: TRBD1
CDR3 protein: CASSLQGALSYNEQFF
CDR3 DNA: TGCGCCAGCAGTCTTCAGGGGGCCCTATCCTACAATGAGCAGTTCTTC

V gene: TRBV6-5
J gene: TRBJ1-3
clone size: NA
D gene: TRBD1
CDR3 protein: CASGFQGARNTIYF
CDR3 DNA: TGTGCCAGCGGTTTTCAGGGGGCCAGAAACACCATATATTTT

V gene: TRBV5-6
J gene: TRBJ2-5
clone size: NA
D gene: NA
CDR3 protein: CASSFSAIQETQYF
CDR3 DNA: TGTGCCAGCAGCTTCTCAGCGATCCAAGAGACCCAGTACTTC

V gene: TRBV28
J gene: TRBJ1-3
clone size: NA
D gene: NA
CDR3 protein: CASDNGGGSGNTIYF
CDR3 DNA: TGTGCCAGCGACAACGGGGGAGGCTCTGGAAACACCATATATTTT

V gene: TRBV6-5
J gene: TRBJ1-2
clone size: NA
D gene: NA
CDR3 protein: CAIQLPGASQRF
CDR3 DNA: TGTGCCATACAACTTCCCGGTGCCTCGCAGAGGTTC